This T cell receptor (beta chain) was identified in a study of blood T cells in healthy people across ages. CDR3 size: 15 residues. Germline V CDR1 and CDR2: LGHNA, YSLEER. V gave up 3 bases and J gave up 5 bases; unmatched junction bases: 6. Using a J-beta primer mix together with a sample-barcoded 5' primer, a second PCR was run for roughly 6 to 11 cycles. TCRdb processed the 5' RACE reads anew with MiXCR; each CDR3 protein has one entry. The sample contains a few hundred thousand distinct CDR3 sequences, roughly a quarter of which appear only once. Another study also made use of these data, one on T cells of mothers and their children.

This chain links TRBV4-3 with TRBJ2-5; the match to TRBD1 covers 10 bases. The specimen sequenced was blood. The origin of this receptor is a boy between 2 and 15 years old in good health. CDR3 nucleotides: TGCGCCAGCAGCCAGGGGACAGGGGACGGGGAGACCCAGTACTTC. This codes for CASSQGTGDGETQYF.